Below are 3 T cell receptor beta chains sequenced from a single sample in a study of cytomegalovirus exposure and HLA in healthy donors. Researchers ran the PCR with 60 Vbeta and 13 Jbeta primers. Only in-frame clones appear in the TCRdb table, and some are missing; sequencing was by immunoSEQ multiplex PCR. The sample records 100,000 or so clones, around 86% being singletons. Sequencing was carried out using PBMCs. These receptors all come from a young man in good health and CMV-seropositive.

Written as DNA, the CDR3 is TGTGCCAGTAGTAGCCGGGAACGACAGCCCCAGCATTTT. This codes for CASSSRERQPQHF. The chain combines TRBV19 with TRBJ1-5; D is unclear. Germline V gives CDR1 LNHDA, CDR2 SQIVND (reference sequence). V lost 4 bases and J 7 bases, leaving 11 bases between the germline ends. The CDR3 consists of 13 residues.

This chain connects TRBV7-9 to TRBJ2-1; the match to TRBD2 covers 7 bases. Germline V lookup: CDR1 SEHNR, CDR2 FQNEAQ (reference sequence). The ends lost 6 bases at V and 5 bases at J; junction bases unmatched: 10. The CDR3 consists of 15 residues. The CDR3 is CASRGVGRPNNEQFF. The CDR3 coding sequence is TGTGCCAGCAGGGGGGTCGGGAGGCCGAACAATGAGCAGTTCTTC. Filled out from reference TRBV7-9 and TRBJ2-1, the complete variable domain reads DTGVSQNPRHKITKRGQNVTFRCDPISEHNRLYWYRQTLGQGPEFLTYFQNEAQLEKSRLLSDRFSAERPKGSFSTLEIQRTEQGDSAMYLCASRGVGRPNNEQFFGPGTRLTVL.

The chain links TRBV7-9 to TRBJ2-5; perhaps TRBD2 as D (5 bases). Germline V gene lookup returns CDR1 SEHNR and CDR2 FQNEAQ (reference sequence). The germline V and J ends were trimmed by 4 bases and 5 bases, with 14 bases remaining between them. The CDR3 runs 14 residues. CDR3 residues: CASSSRRTGETQYF. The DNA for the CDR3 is TGTGCCAGCAGCTCCCGTCGGACGGGGGAGACCCAGTACTTC.